A selection of T cell receptor beta chains follows, all from one sample in a study of vaccination and CD4 T cells after COVID-19. TCRdb re-called the PCR reads through MiXCR, storing one row per CDR3 protein. The table has about 9,000 distinct CDR3 sequences, about 50% seen once. Their recognized antigens are unknown. The sequenced sample consisted of CD4+ T cells from blood, cultured in vitro. These receptors were taken from a human donor in good health. Both conserved end residues are part of each CDR3. The D gene is left open where the match is weak. Size is stated for part of the rows, as once, few or many counts, or as a class when the clone is expanded.

D gene	V gene	clone size	J gene	CDR3 DNA	CDR3 protein
TRBD1	TRBV10-2	NA	TRBJ1-5	TGCGCCAGCAGGGACACAGGGGGGAGCAATCAGCCCCAGCATTTT	CASRDTGGSNQPQHF
NA	TRBV7-9	NA	TRBJ1-2	TGTGCCAGCAGCCCTACAGGGCTAAATGGCTACACCTTC	CASSPTGLNGYTF
NA	TRBV7-8	few	TRBJ1-2	TGTGCCAGCAGCTTAGGTAACAGGGAATATGGCTACACCTTC	CASSLGNREYGYTF
NA	TRBV15	NA	TRBJ2-5	TGTGCCACCAGCAGACCCCGGGGGCGCCGGGAGACCCAGTACTTC	CATSRPRGRRETQYF
NA	TRBV6-5	NA	TRBJ1-2	TGTGCCAGCAGTTACTCACAGGGACATTTCCCTAACTATGGCTACACCTTC	CASSYSQGHFPNYGYTF
NA	TRBV27	few	TRBJ2-1	TGTGCCAGCAGTTTCATTGCGGAGCGGAGAGCCAACAATGAGCAGTTCTTC	CASSFIAERRANNEQFF
NA	TRBV9	NA	TRBJ1-2	TGTGCCAGCAGGCAGGCAGGGGGCTACACCTTC	CASRQAGGYTF
TRBD1	TRBV2	few	TRBJ2-2	TGTGCCAGCAGTACCGAGACAGGGGCCGGGGAGCTGTTTTTT	CASSTETGAGELFF
TRBD2	TRBV5-4	once	TRBJ2-5	TGTGCCAGCAGCCTAGGACTAGCGGGGATGAACCAAGAGACCCAGTACTTC	CASSLGLAGMNQETQYF
NA	TRBV6-1	few	TRBJ1-3	TGTGCCAGCAGTGTGAACGTAAACTCTGGAAACACCATATATTTT	CASSVNVNSGNTIYF
NA	TRBV10-2	NA	TRBJ2-3	TGCGCCAGCAGTGCCACCACAGATACGCAGTATTTT	CASSATTDTQYF
TRBD1	TRBV6-1	NA	TRBJ2-1	TGTGCCAGCAGCGCACAGGGGGCGCCCAATGAGCAGTTCTTC	CASSAQGAPNEQFF
NA	TRBV28	NA	TRBJ2-2	TGTGCCAGCAGTTTTCAGGGGCAGGGCGGGGAGCTGTTTTTT	CASSFQGQGGELFF
TRBD2	TRBV5-6	few	TRBJ2-7	TGTGCCAGCAGCTTCGGACTAGCGGGGGGGCCTGGCTACGAGCAGTACTTC	CASSFGLAGGPGYEQYF
TRBD2	TRBV7-2	few	TRBJ2-1	TGTGCCAGCAGCGCTCTAGCGGGGGGCAGTTCCTACAATGAGCAGTTCTTC	CASSALAGGSSYNEQFF
TRBD1	TRBV19	NA	TRBJ1-1	TGTGCCAGCTTAACAGGGGCTTTCGCTGAAGCTTTCTTT	CASLTGAFAEAFF
NA	TRBV7-9	NA	TRBJ2-7	TGTGCCAGCAGCTTAGCGCTAGACCTCCTTTCTCCAAGCTCCTACGAGCAGTACTTC	CASSLALDLLSPSSYEQYF
NA	TRBV12-3/TRBV12-4	once	TRBJ1-1	TGTGCCAGCACCCATACACGTATGAGGACTGAAGCTTTCTTT	CASTHTRMRTEAFF
TRBD1	TRBV24-1	few	TRBJ2-5	TGTGCCACCAGAAGACGACAGGGTGATATGAAGACCCAGTACTTC	CATRRRQGDMKTQYF
NA	TRBV6-2/TRBV6-3	NA	TRBJ2-3	TGTGCCAGCACCCAAATTGGAGGCCTCCCGGGAGATACGCAGTATTTT	CASTQIGGLPGDTQYF
NA	TRBV20-1	few	TRBJ1-5	TGCAGTGCTAGAGAAAATAGCAATCAGCCCCAGCATTTT	CSARENSNQPQHF
NA	TRBV20-1	NA	TRBJ2-1	TGCAGTGCTAGAGCGGAGGGGCAGTTCTTC	CSARAEGQFF
TRBD1	TRBV27	few	TRBJ1-2	TGTGCCAGCAGTTCTATCCGGACAGGGATCACATTCACCCAGAACTATGGCTACACCTTC	CASSSIRTGITFTQNYGYTF
TRBD2	TRBV20-1	NA	TRBJ2-2	TGCAGTGCTAGAGCATTGGGACTAGAGAACACCGGGGAGCTGTTTTTT	CSARALGLENTGELFF
NA	TRBV2	NA	TRBJ1-3	TGTGCCAGCAGTGAGGACGGGACGGAGGGTATATTCTCGGGAAACACCATATATTTT	CASSEDGTEGIFSGNTIYF
NA	TRBV20-1	NA	TRBJ1-1	TGCAGTGGCCGGGGAAGGGCTGAAGCTTTCTTT	CSGRGRAEAFF
TRBD1	TRBV20-1	NA	TRBJ1-3	TGCAGTGCCCGAAGACAGGGGGCGTACTCTGGAAACACCATATATTTT	CSARRQGAYSGNTIYF
NA	TRBV20-1	NA	TRBJ2-3	TGCAGTGCAATGCCCTGGCCAGATACGCAGTATTTT	CSAMPWPDTQYF
NA	TRBV2	NA	TRBJ1-1	TGTGCCAGCAGTGTTCAGGGGTCAACTGAAGCTTTCTTT	CASSVQGSTEAFF
TRBD2	TRBV11-2	NA	TRBJ2-5	TGTGCCAGCAGCTTTCGACTAGCGGGGCAAACGTACCAAGAGACCCAGTACTTC	CASSFRLAGQTYQETQYF
TRBD1	TRBV7-9	NA	TRBJ1-2	TGTGCCAGCAGTCGACAGGGTAACTATGGCTACACCTTC	CASSRQGNYGYTF
NA	TRBV7-9	NA	TRBJ2-5	TGTGCCAGCACTAAGTCTGGGGGGCAAGAGACCCAGTACTTC	CASTKSGGQETQYF
NA	TRBV7-6	NA	TRBJ1-1	TGTGCCAGCAGTACTACACCAGGGGACACTGAAGCTTTCTTT	CASSTTPGDTEAFF
NA	TRBV7-9	few	TRBJ2-2	TGTGCCAGCAGCTCCCCCGGGGCGCTGAACACCGGGGAGCTGTTTTTT	CASSSPGALNTGELFF
TRBD1	TRBV9	NA	TRBJ1-2	TGTGCCAGCAGCGTAGGGCAGGGGGAAGCAGTCTATGGCTACACCTTC	CASSVGQGEAVYGYTF
TRBD1	TRBV6-4	NA	TRBJ1-5	TGTGCCAGCAGTCCTAGTCCCGGGACAGGGGGCCATCAGCCCCAGCATTTT	CASSPSPGTGGHQPQHF